The 14 T cell receptor beta chains below all came from one sample that was sequenced in a study of CD8+ T cells in alopecia areata. Documented treatment: oral pan-JAK inhibitor, 5-10 mg twice daily. Extracted RNA was reverse transcribed into cDNA, the sequencing template. Measured with immunoSEQ multiplex PCR; TCRdb has only the in-frame clones, and not every one. The data show 90,000 to 120,000 clones, roughly 89% seen once. Source: CD8+ T cells sorted from blood, taken at week 24, from a patient treated with tofacitinib. The source of these receptors is a human donor with alopecia areata.

The chain is built from TRBV6-4 and TRBJ2-1; D gene ambiguous. The ends were cut back, 6 bases at V and 4 bases at J, with 10 bases in the middle. This CDR3 is 13 amino acids long. Germline CDR1 MRHNA, CDR2 SNTAGT. CDR3: CASSQTSYNEQFF. CDR3 coding DNA: TGTGCCAGCAGCCAGACAAGTTACAATGAGCAGTTCTTC.

This clone was seen a single time. In nucleotides, the CDR3 is TGTGCCAGCAGCTTGACAAGAGGACGCTCCTTCTACGAGCAGTACTTC. Amino acid sequence: CASSLTRGRSFYEQYF. The rearrangement uses TRBV5-6 and TRBJ2-7; D is undetermined. The V end lost 1 base, the J end lost 3 bases, and 17 bases lay between the germline ends. This CDR3 has 16 amino acids. Germline V gives CDR1 SGHDT, CDR2 YYEEEE.

This chain joins TRBV27 and TRBJ1-2; 10 bases are shared with TRBD1. From germline, CDR1 is MNHEY and CDR2 SMNVEV (reference sequence). J lost 6 bases, V lost 6 bases, and 7 bases had no gene match. CDR3 size: 14 residues. CDR3 bases: TGTGCCAGCAGGTTGACAGGGGGCACAAATGGCTACACCTTC. Translated, it gives CASRLTGGTNGYTF.

The V and J genes are TRBV19 and TRBJ1-1; possible D gene TRBD1, 6 bases. The V gene lost 1 base and the J gene lost 0 bases, with 9 bases spanning the gap. CDR1 LNHDA and CDR2 SQIVND come from the germline V gene (reference sequence). The CDR3 length is 15 residues. The CDR3 bases are TGTGCCAGTAGTATAGTACCAGGGGTGAACACTGAAGCTTTCTTT. It translates to CASSIVPGVNTEAFF. The full variable domain, with the rest looked up from reference TRBV19 and TRBJ1-1, is DGGITQSPKYLFRKEGQNVTLSCEQNLNHDAMYWYRQDPGQGLRLIYYSQIVNDFQKGDIAEGYSVSREKKESFPLTVTSAQKNPTAFYLCASSIVPGVNTEAFFGQGTRLTVV.

The chain has TRBV5-1 and TRBJ2-7; tentative D call: TRBD1 (6 bases). Looked up from germline, CDR1 is SGHRS and CDR2 is YFSETQ. This CDR3 comprises 16 residues. Deletions cut 0 bases from V and 2 bases from J, with 15 bases between. Here the CDR3 DNA reads TGCGCCAGCAGCTTGGTCCCCCGACAGGTCCCCTACGAGCAGTACTTC. Encoded protein: CASSLVPRQVPYEQYF.

This chain connects TRBV4-3 to TRBJ1-2; weak D call: TRBD1 (6 bases). The V gene lost 0 bases and the J gene lost 4 bases, with 12 bases spanning the gap. The CDR3 loop spans 15 amino acids. Germline V gene sequence: CDR1 LGHNA, CDR2 YSLEER. DNA for the CDR3: TGCGCCAGCAGCCAAGATGACTGGGGGCTCTATGGCTACACCTTC. Protein sequence: CASSQDDWGLYGYTF.

V and J are TRBV14 and TRBJ2-1, with a weak D call TRBD1 (5 bases). The germline V gene has CDR1 SGHDN and CDR2 FVKESK. The CDR3 length is 15 residues. Trimming cost V 1 base and J 0 bases, with 7 bases left between them. The CDR3 DNA is TGTGCCAGCAGCCAAGTAGGGGACTCCTACAATGAGCAGTTCTTC. Amino acids: CASSQVGDSYNEQFF.

The table lists this clone with a few counts. The chain has TRBV19 and TRBJ2-6; weak D call: TRBD2 (6 bases). Germline CDR1 LNHDA, CDR2 SQIVND (reference sequence). V was clipped by 6 bases and J by 15 bases, with 9 bases between them. The CDR3 is 10 amino acids. CDR3: CASRGGGLTF. CDR3 in DNA: TGTGCCAGTAGGGGGGGAGGCCTGACTTTC.

The J gene is TRBJ1-1, the V gene TRBV7-9; D not certain. Trimming cost V 6 bases and J 1 base, with 21 bases left between them. Germline loops: CDR1 SEHNR, CDR2 FQNEAQ (reference sequence). The CDR3 contains 17 residues. For the CDR3, the DNA is TGTGCCAGCAGATATATAGCCCAACAGCCTAAGAACACTGAAGCTTTCTTT. It yields the protein CASRYIAQQPKNTEAFF.

This rearrangement joins TRBV7-9 to TRBJ1-2; D is possibly TRBD1 (5 bases). The CDR3 is 14 amino acids. Per germline, CDR1 SEHNR and CDR2 FQNEAQ (reference sequence). Trimming left V 5 bases short and J 2 bases short, with 12 bases between. The CDR3: CASSEGDLNYGYTF. The CDR3 region has the DNA TGTGCCAGCAGCGAAGGGGACCTGAACTATGGCTACACCTTC.

The chain joins TRBV27 to TRBJ2-7, with D uncertain. This CDR3 region has 16 residues. Germline CDR1 and CDR2: MNHEY and SMNVEV (reference sequence). The ends were cut back, 3 bases at V and 4 bases at J, with 19 bases in the middle. The chain's CDR3 is CASSFRGLGRAYEQYF. CDR3 nucleotides: TGTGCCAGCAGTTTTCGCGGTCTGGGTAGGGCATACGAGCAGTACTTC.

The J gene is TRBJ2-7, the V gene TRBV29-1; weak D call: TRBD1 (5 bases). The V end was cut by 1 base, the J end by 6 bases, with 13 bases between. The CDR3 is made up of 13 amino acids. CDR1 is SQVTM, CDR2 ANQGSEA, per germline. DNA of the CDR3: TGCAGCGTTGAAGTCGGACAATTTGGCGAGCAGTACTTC. Translated, it gives CSVEVGQFGEQYF.

The chain employs TRBV4-3 and TRBJ2-2; no clear D gene. V was pared by 0 bases and J by 4 bases, with 9 bases between. The CDR3 has 15 residues. CDR1 is LGHNA, CDR2 YSLEER, per germline. CDR3 residues: CASSQDLTPTGELFF. The CDR3, as DNA: TGCGCCAGCAGCCAAGATCTGACCCCCACCGGGGAGCTGTTTTTT.

This chain links TRBV7-6 with TRBJ2-2; D call uncertain. The CDR3 covers 15 residues. Germline V CDR1 and CDR2: SGHVS, FNYEAQ. Trimming left V 1 base short and J 2 bases short, with 8 bases between. The CDR3, as DNA: TGTGCCAGCAGCTTAGAAGGTGATAACACCGGGGAGCTGTTTTTT. This codes for CASSLEGDNTGELFF.